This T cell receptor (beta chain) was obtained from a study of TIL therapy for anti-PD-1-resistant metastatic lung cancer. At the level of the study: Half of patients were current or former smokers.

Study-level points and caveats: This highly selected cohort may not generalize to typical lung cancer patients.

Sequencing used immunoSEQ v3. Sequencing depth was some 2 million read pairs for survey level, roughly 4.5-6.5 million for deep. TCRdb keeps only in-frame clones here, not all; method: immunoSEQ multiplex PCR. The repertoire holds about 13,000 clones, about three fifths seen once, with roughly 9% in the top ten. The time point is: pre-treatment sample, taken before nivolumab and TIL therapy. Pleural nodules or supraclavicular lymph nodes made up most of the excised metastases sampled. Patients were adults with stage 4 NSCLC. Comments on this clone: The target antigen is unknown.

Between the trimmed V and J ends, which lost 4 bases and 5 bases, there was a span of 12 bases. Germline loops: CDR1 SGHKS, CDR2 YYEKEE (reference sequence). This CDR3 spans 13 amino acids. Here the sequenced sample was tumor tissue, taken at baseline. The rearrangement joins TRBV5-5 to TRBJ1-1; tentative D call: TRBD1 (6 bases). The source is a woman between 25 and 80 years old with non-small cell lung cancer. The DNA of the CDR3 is TGTGCCAGCAGCCGGGACATTCAGACTGAAGCTTTCTTT. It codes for CASSRDIQTEAFF.